This T cell receptor (beta chain) derives from a study of graft-versus-host responses after intestinal transplantation. Study summary: Anti-thymocyte globulin induction, then tacrolimus and steroids for about three years, went to all recipients.

Broader study findings: Marrow from the recipient contained GvH clones, some of which had appeared first in ileum or blood.

Germline V gives CDR1 MNHEY, CDR2 SMNVEV (reference sequence). V lost 2 bases to trimming and J lost 3 bases; unmatched junction nucleotides: 9. The CDR3 covers 17 residues. As to this clone: Its antigen is not known.

Repertoires were generated with immunoSEQ multiplex PCR, while TCRdb's copy carries only in-frame clones and drops some. This table holds roughly 120,000 clones, 85% to 95% found once. This sequence originates from a human donor who received an intestinal transplant. V is TRBV27 and J is TRBJ2-2, with TRBD1 matching over 7 bases. The specimen comprised unstimulated CD8+ T cells sorted from spleen or lymph node cells, sampled before intestinal transplant. The CDR3 DNA reads as TGTGCCAGCAGTTTAATCCCTGACAGGGTAGACACCGGGGAGCTGTTTTTT. Its translation: CASSLIPDRVDTGELFF.